Below are 31 T cell receptor beta chains sequenced from a single sample in a study of cytomegalovirus exposure and HLA in healthy donors. Primers for the PCR totalled 60 Vbeta and 13 Jbeta. Assay used: immunoSEQ multiplex PCR; TCRdb lists only in-frame clones, some missing. The sample shows approximately 190,000 clones, less than 90% of them seen only once. The sequenced sample was PBMCs. The receptors shown here come from a boy younger than 18 in good health and CMV-seronegative.

This clone was picked up one time. The chain employs TRBV5-4 and TRBJ1-1, with D uncertain. The germline gives CDR1 SGHNT, CDR2 YYREEE (reference sequence). There are 12 residues in the CDR3. Trimming removed 0 bases from V and 6 bases from J, with 6 bases in between. CDR3 DNA sequence: TGTGCCAGCAGCTTGGCCTCGGCTGAAGCTTTCTTT. Its protein is CASSLASAEAFF.

The genes are TRBV6-5 and TRBJ1-2; D not resolved. Looked up from germline, CDR1 is MNHEY and CDR2 is SVGAGI. The CDR3 is 13 residues long. V dropped 6 bases and J dropped 11 bases, with 19 bases sitting between them. The CDR3 coding sequence is TGTGCCAGCAGCCCATCTAGCGCGACAAGTTACACCTTC. This encodes CASSPSSATSYTF.

This chain joins TRBV29-1 and TRBJ2-7; possible D gene TRBD2, 6 bases. The CDR3 runs to 13 residues. Trimming pared 7 bases from V and 1 base from J, leaving 14 bases between. Germline CDR1 and CDR2: SQVTM and ANQGSEA. CDR3 region: CSGRARESYEQYF. The CDR3 nucleotides are TGCAGCGGGAGGGCGAGGGAGTCCTACGAGCAGTACTTC.

J is TRBJ1-4 and V is TRBV11-2; D is unresolved. This CDR3 is built from 15 residues. Trimming stripped 1 base from V and 0 bases from J, with 6 bases between. The germline CDR1 and CDR2 sequences are SGHAT and FQNNGV. The CDR3 nucleotides are TGTGCCAGCAGCTTAGCTCCCGCAACTAATGAAAAACTGTTTTTT. Residues: CASSLAPATNEKLFF.

The rearrangement uses TRBV27 and TRBJ1-2; D is perhaps TRBD1 (6 bases). The CDR3 has 15 amino acids. The germline V gene has CDR1 MNHEY and CDR2 SMNVEV (reference sequence). V was shortened by 2 bases and J by 2 bases, with 12 bases between the two germline ends. The CDR3 nucleotides read TGTGCCAGCAGTTTAACCGCGGACAGAAACTATGGCTACACCTTC. Its translation is CASSLTADRNYGYTF.

The J gene is TRBJ2-5, the V gene TRBV11-3; D uncertain. With the DNA end fitting TRBJ2-7 better, the J assignment may be wrong. Germline assignment: CDR1 SGHNT and CDR2 YENEEA. The CDR3 spans 13 residues. CDR3 residues: CASSLKSHYEQYF. CDR3 in DNA: TGTGCCAGCAGCTTGAAGAGTCACTACGAGCAGTACTTC.

The genes are TRBV30 and TRBJ1-2; 9 nucleotides match TRBD1. Germline CDR1 reads GTSNPN; CDR2 reads SVGIG (reference sequence). This CDR3 has 13 amino acids. The trim removed 7 bases at V and 6 bases at J, leaving 9 bases unmatched. The CDR3 DNA sequence: TGTGCCTCCACCCGGGACAGGGAGGATGGCTACACCTTC. It yields the protein CASTRDREDGYTF.

V gene TRBV30 combines with J gene TRBJ2-2; D is ambiguous. The CDR3 is 13 amino acids. Trimming shortened V by 0 bases and J by 7 bases, and 9 bases separated the two germline ends. CDR1 and CDR2 (germline): GTSNPN, SVGIG (reference sequence). The CDR3: CAWSVREDGELFF. Written as DNA, the CDR3 is TGTGCCTGGAGTGTACGTGAGGACGGGGAGCTGTTTTTT.

This sequence joins TRBV14 and TRBJ2-3; D perhaps matches TRBD1 (6 bases). Trimming cost V 3 bases and J 2 bases, with 12 bases left between them. There are 15 residues in the CDR3. Germline V gene lookup returns CDR1 SGHDN and CDR2 FVKESK. In DNA form, the CDR3 reads TGTGCCAGCAGCCATCGACAGGCAATCACAGATACGCAGTATTTT. This translates into CASSHRQAITDTQYF.

The V and J genes are TRBV7-9 and TRBJ2-1; D remains ambiguous. CDR1 is SEHNR, CDR2 FQNEAQ, per germline (reference sequence). V lost 1 base and J lost 8, with 3 bases in between. There are 11 residues in the CDR3. CDR3 in amino acids: CASSLGDEQFF. The CDR3 nucleotides read TGTGCCAGCAGCTTAGGCGATGAGCAGTTCTTC. The variable domain in full, with the rest retrieved from reference TRBV7-9 and TRBJ2-1, is DTGVSQNPRHKITKRGQNVTFRCDPISEHNRLYWYRQTLGQGPEFLTYFQNEAQLEKSRLLSDRFSAERPKGSFSTLEIQRTEQGDSAMYLCASSLGDEQFFGPGTRLTVL.

The rearrangement uses TRBV5-1 and TRBJ2-3; perhaps TRBD1 as D (5 bases). Germline values: CDR1 SGHRS, CDR2 YFSETQ. The CDR3 is 15 residues long. V was pared by 0 bases and J by 4 bases, with 12 bases between. Here the CDR3 DNA reads TGCGCCAGCAGCTTGGTTCGGCAGGGCCCAGATACGCAGTATTTT. Translating gives CASSLVRQGPDTQYF.

The rearrangement joins TRBV18 to TRBJ2-1; D possibly corresponds to TRBD2 (6 bases). Trimming took off 2 bases at V and 4 bases at J, with 9 bases between the two ends. Germline V gene data show CDR1 as KGHSH and CDR2 as LQKENI. The length of the CDR3 is 14 residues. CDR3 nucleotides: TGTGCCAGCTCACCAGGTCGGGGGTACAATGAGCAGTTCTTC. Protein sequence: CASSPGRGYNEQFF.

This clone has more than one count but fewer than ten. The V and J genes are TRBV5-4 and TRBJ1-4; the match to TRBD1 covers 8 bases. After removal of 4 bases from V and 3 bases from J, the junction contained 8 bases not matched to a gene. Germline assignment: CDR1 SGHNT and CDR2 YYREEE (reference sequence). This CDR3 has 16 residues. CDR3 nucleotide sequence: TGTGCCAGCAGCCAGACCCCGGGACAGGCTAATGAAAAACTGTTTTTT. This codes for CASSQTPGQANEKLFF.

This clone was seen a few times. The chain carries TRBV9 and TRBJ1-2, with a weak D call TRBD1 (6 bases). Germline assignment: CDR1 SGDLS and CDR2 YYNGEE. The CDR3 totals 14 residues. Trimming stripped 0 bases from V and 2 bases from J, with 8 bases between. The CDR3 region has the DNA TGTGCCAGCAGCGTAGGGGGGCTAAACTATGGCTACACCTTC. Encoded protein: CASSVGGLNYGYTF. Combining the CDR3 with reference TRBV9 and TRBJ1-2 gives the whole variable domain DSGVTQTPKHLITATGQRVTLRCSPRSGDLSVYWYQQSLDQGLQFLIQYYNGEERAKGNILERFSAQQFPDLHSELNLSSLELGDSALYFCASSVGGLNYGYTFGSGTRLTVV.

As DNA, the CDR3 is TGTGCCAGCAGCGTAGGTGGGCTTCTCACTGAAGCTTTCTTT. It is translated as CASSVGGLLTEAFF. J is TRBJ1-1 and V is TRBV9; D gene unclear. Deletions cut 0 bases from V and 4 bases from J, with 10 bases between. From germline, CDR1 is SGDLS and CDR2 YYNGEE. The CDR3 is 14 residues long.

The chain combines TRBV7-8 with TRBJ1-1; TRBD1 is a possible D gene (5 bases). The V and J ends lost 1 base and 1 base respectively, with 7 bases between them. Germline CDR1 and CDR2: SGHVS and FQNEAQ. The CDR3 length is 14 residues. DNA of the CDR3: TGTGCCAGCAGCTTAGGAACAGGGAACACTGAAGCTTTCTTT. Protein sequence: CASSLGTGNTEAFF.

The chain links TRBV7-2 to TRBJ2-3; 10 bases line up with TRBD2. V lost 5 bases, J lost 5 bases, and 7 bases stayed unmatched. CDR3 length: 15 amino acids. Germline V gives CDR1 SGHTA, CDR2 FQGNSA. As DNA, the CDR3 is TGTGCCAGCAGCCGGAGCGGGGGGGCCGTAGATACGCAGTATTTT. It specifies CASSRSGGAVDTQYF.

This clone was counted only a few times. CDR3 in DNA: TGTGCCAGCAGCTTCGGAGTAGAAACAGGGCTGGAGACCCAGTACTTC. It translates to CASSFGVETGLETQYF. The chain combines TRBV7-8 with TRBJ2-5; TRBD1 is a possible D gene (6 bases). Trimming shortened V by 3 bases and J by 5 bases, and 19 bases separated the two germline ends. The germline V gene encodes CDR1 SGHVS and CDR2 FQNEAQ. The CDR3 is made up of 16 amino acids.

The V call is TRBV9, the J call TRBJ1-4, with TRBD1 as a possible D gene (6 bases). In germline, CDR1 is SGDLS, CDR2 YYNGEE. Trimming took off 3 bases at V and 3 bases at J, with 12 bases between the two ends. The CDR3 loop spans 15 amino acids. The CDR3 region is CASSGAGVANEKLFF. The CDR3 DNA reads TGTGCCAGCAGCGGGGCAGGGGTGGCTAATGAAAAACTGTTTTTT.

This clone was picked up one time. V usage is TRBV7-9 and J usage is TRBJ2-1; 10 nucleotides line up with TRBD2. In germline, CDR1 is SEHNR, CDR2 FQNEAQ (reference sequence). With V trimmed by 2 bases and J by 6 bases, 1 base remained unmatched. CDR3 length: 14 residues. CDR3 sequence (DNA): TGTGCCAGCAGCTTAAGCGGGAGGGCCAATGAGCAGTTCTTC. As protein: CASSLSGRANEQFF. Full variable domain (missing parts from reference TRBV7-9 and TRBJ2-1): DTGVSQNPRHKITKRGQNVTFRCDPISEHNRLYWYRQTLGQGPEFLTYFQNEAQLEKSRLLSDRFSAERPKGSFSTLEIQRTEQGDSAMYLCASSLSGRANEQFFGPGTRLTVL.

CDR3: CASSSDRGNEQFF. In DNA form, the CDR3 reads TGTGCCAGCAGCAGTGACCGGGGCAATGAGCAGTTCTTC. The rearrangement links TRBV7-8 to TRBJ2-1; D possibly corresponds to TRBD2 (5 bases). Trimming left V 5 bases short and J 6 bases short, with 11 bases between. This CDR3 spans 13 amino acids. CDR1 and CDR2 (germline): SGHVS, FQNEAQ.

This rearrangement joins TRBV6-5 to TRBJ2-1; TRBD2 might be the D (6 bases). The germline V gene has CDR1 MNHEY and CDR2 SVGAGI. Trimming stripped 4 bases from V and 5 bases from J, with 15 bases between. There are 15 residues in the CDR3. CDR3 sequence reads: CASSSTAGPHNEQFF. CDR3 sequence (DNA): TGTGCCAGCAGTTCGACCGCGGGGCCCCACAATGAGCAGTTCTTC.

A few counts support this clone. This chain connects TRBV2 to TRBJ1-1, with a tentative D call TRBD1 (6 bases). The CDR3 length is 16 residues. CDR1 and CDR2 (germline): SNHLY, FYNNEI. V was shortened by 4 bases and J by 0 bases, with 15 bases between the two germline ends. In DNA form, the CDR3 reads TGTGCCAGCAGTGGGGGCAGGGGCCAGATGAACACTGAAGCTTTCTTT. Translation: CASSGGRGQMNTEAFF.

V gene TRBV11-2 combines with J gene TRBJ2-5; D perhaps matches TRBD1 (6 bases). Looked up from germline, CDR1 is SGHAT and CDR2 is FQNNGV. This CDR3 is 15 amino acids long. Deletions cut 4 bases from V and 4 bases from J, with 16 bases between. The DNA for the CDR3 is TGTGCCAGCAGCTCCGCTCACAGGGATATAGAGACCCAGTACTTC. Translating it yields CASSSAHRDIETQYF. Full variable domain (remainder filled in from reference TRBV11-2 and TRBJ2-5): EAGVAQSPRYKIIEKRQSVAFWCNPISGHATLYWYQQILGQGPKLLIQFQNNGVVDDSQLPKDRFSAERLKGVDSTLKIQPAKLEDSAVYLCASSSAHRDIETQYFGPGTRLLVL.

The chain is built from TRBV6-5 and TRBJ2-1; 14 nucleotides match TRBD2. After removal of 4 bases from V and 7 bases from J, the junction contained 6 bases not matched to a gene. The germline V gene encodes CDR1 MNHEY and CDR2 SVGAGI. The CDR3 is 16 amino acids. The CDR3 DNA is TGTGCCAGCAGTTTCAGACTAGCGGGGGGGCTAAATGAGCAGTTCTTC. It codes for CASSFRLAGGLNEQFF.

The CDR3 region is CASGLSEETQYF. CDR3 nucleotide sequence: TGTGCTAGTGGTTTATCCGAAGAGACCCAGTACTTC. The V and J genes are TRBV12-5 and TRBJ2-5, with unresolved D. CDR1 is LGHNT, CDR2 FRNRAP, per germline. V was pared by 3 bases and J by 3 bases, with 5 bases between. This CDR3 is 12 amino acids long.

The J gene is TRBJ1-2, the V gene TRBV21-1. TRBV21-1 is a listed pseudogene. CDR3 length equals 16 residues. The CDR3 region has the DNA TGTGCCAGCAGCAAAGAACCCCCGCGGTTCCTCTATGGCTACACCTTC. It specifies CASSKEPPRFLYGYTF.

V usage is TRBV5-1 and J usage is TRBJ1-1; a possible D gene is TRBD1 (5 bases). Germline CDR1 is SGHRS and CDR2 is YFSETQ. Trimming pared 1 base from V and 3 bases from J, leaving 13 bases between. The CDR3 totals 15 residues. In DNA form, the CDR3 reads TGCGCCAGCAGCTTGAAGGTGTGGGGCCACACTGAAGCTTTCTTT. It codes for CASSLKVWGHTEAFF.

The chain links TRBV13 to TRBJ2-1, with 8 bases matching TRBD2. J gave up 8 bases and V 3 bases, and 9 bases lay outside the gene matches. CDR3 length equals 15 residues. Germline CDR1 reads PRHDT; CDR2 reads FYEKMQ (reference sequence). The CDR3 sequence is CASSFGLASSDEQFF. For the CDR3, the DNA is TGTGCCAGCAGCTTCGGACTAGCTTCGTCAGATGAGCAGTTCTTC.

This clone was counted only a few times. V gene TRBV4-3 combines with J gene TRBJ2-4; D is uncertain. Looked up from germline, CDR1 is LGHNA and CDR2 is YSLEER. The CDR3 loop spans 13 amino acids. V gave up 5 bases and J gave up 1 base, with 6 bases separating them. In DNA, the CDR3 is TGCGCCAGCAGCTCCACTGCCAAAAACATTCAGTACTTC. Its protein product is CASSSTAKNIQYF.

The chain recombines TRBV5-4 with TRBJ1-1; no definite D call. CDR1 and CDR2 from the germline V gene are SGHNT and YYREEE (reference sequence). V was cut by 5 bases and J by 0 bases, with 11 bases left in between. The CDR3 runs 14 residues. The CDR3 region is CASSSANLNTEAFF. CDR3 DNA sequence: TGTGCCAGCAGTAGTGCGAACTTGAACACTGAAGCTTTCTTT.